The 2 T cell receptor beta chains listed next were all sequenced from one sample in a study of shared clonotypes between healthy human individuals. Produced via immunoSEQ multiplex PCR; TCRdb's table is partial and in-frame only. Of more than 850,000 clones listed, about 80% were seen once; the top ten hold 0.5% to 0.6%. Sequences were obtained from memory CD4+ T cells from PBMCs. Noted subset: CD45RA-negative fraction. These receptors originate from a man aged 18 to 29 in good health. Some clones in this sample may be carry-over from other donors' samples.

The rearrangement links TRBV11-2 to TRBJ1-1, with D uncertain. The CDR3 runs 12 residues. Germline CDR1 is SGHAT and CDR2 is FQNNGV. Between the trimmed V and J ends, which lost 0 bases and 11 bases, there was a span of 10 bases. The CDR3 DNA sequence: TGTGCCAGCAGCTTAGACGCGTTAGACGCTTTCTTT. Encoded protein: CASSLDALDAFF.

V usage is TRBV18 and J usage is TRBJ1-4; D is perhaps TRBD1 (6 bases). The CDR3 runs 15 residues. Germline V gene lookup returns CDR1 KGHSH and CDR2 LQKENI. Deletions cut 0 bases from V and 7 bases from J, with 12 bases between. The CDR3 loop is CASSPPGGRREKLFF. In nucleotides, the CDR3 is TGTGCCAGCTCACCACCGGGGGGGCGTCGTGAAAAACTGTTTTTT.